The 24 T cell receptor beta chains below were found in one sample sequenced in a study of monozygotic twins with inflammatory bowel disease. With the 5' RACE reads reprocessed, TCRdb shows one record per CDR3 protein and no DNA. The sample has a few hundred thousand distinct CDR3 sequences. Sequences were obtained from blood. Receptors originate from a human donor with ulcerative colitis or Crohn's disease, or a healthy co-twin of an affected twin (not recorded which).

The CDR3 sequence: CASSFRGLLDTQYF. The J gene is TRBJ2-3, the V gene TRBV7-3. The CDR3 contains 14 residues. CDR1 SGHTA and CDR2 FQGTGA come from the germline V gene. Full variable domain (rest looked up from reference TRBV7-3 and TRBJ2-3): GAGVSQTPSNKVTEKGKYVELRCDPISGHTALYWYRQSLGQGPEFLIYFQGTGAADDSGLPNDRFFAVRPEGSVSTLKIQRTERGDSAVYLCASSFRGLLDTQYFGPGTRLTVL.

The CDR3 loop reads CASSPGTGHGYTF. This chain links TRBV18 with TRBJ1-2; with no DNA, the TCRdb D assignment of TRBD1 cannot be verified. Germline-derived CDR1 and CDR2 are KGHSH and LQKENI. The length of the CDR3 is 13 residues.

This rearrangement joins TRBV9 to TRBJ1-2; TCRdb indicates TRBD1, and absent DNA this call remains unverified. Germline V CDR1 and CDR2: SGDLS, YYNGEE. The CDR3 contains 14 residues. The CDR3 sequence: CASKMSVGAEGYTF. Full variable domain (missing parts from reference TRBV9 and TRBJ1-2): DSGVTQTPKHLITATGQRVTLRCSPRSGDLSVYWYQQSLDQGLQFLIQYYNGEERAKGNILERFSAQQFPDLHSELNLSSLELGDSALYFCASKMSVGAEGYTFGSGTRLTVV.

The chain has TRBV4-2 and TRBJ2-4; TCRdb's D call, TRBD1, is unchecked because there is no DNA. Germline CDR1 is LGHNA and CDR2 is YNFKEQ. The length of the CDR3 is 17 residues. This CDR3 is CASSQDYTGLAKNIQYF.

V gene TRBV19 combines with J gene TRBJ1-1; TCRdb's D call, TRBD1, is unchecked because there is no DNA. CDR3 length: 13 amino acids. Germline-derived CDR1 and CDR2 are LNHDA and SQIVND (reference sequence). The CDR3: CASSPRQGGRAFF.

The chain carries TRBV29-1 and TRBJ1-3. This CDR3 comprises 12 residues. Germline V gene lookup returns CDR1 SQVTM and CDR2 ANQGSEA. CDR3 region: CSGTSSGNTIYF.

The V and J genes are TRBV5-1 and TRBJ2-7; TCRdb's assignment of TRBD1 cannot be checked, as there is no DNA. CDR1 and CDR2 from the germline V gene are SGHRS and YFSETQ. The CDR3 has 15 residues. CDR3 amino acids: CASSLRTGGNYEQYF.

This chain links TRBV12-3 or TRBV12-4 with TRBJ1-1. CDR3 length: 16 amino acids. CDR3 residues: CASSLGRTYMNTEAFF.

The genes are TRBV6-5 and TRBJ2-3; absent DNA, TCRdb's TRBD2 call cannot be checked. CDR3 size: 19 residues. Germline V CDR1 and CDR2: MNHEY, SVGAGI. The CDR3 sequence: CASSYSPGLAGASTDTQYF.

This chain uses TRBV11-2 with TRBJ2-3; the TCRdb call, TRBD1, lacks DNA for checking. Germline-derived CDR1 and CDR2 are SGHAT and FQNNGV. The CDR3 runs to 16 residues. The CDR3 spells CASNLPRRGGGDTQYF. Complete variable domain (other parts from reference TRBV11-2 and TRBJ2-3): EAGVAQSPRYKIIEKRQSVAFWCNPISGHATLYWYQQILGQGPKLLIQFQNNGVVDDSQLPKDRFSAERLKGVDSTLKIQPAKLEDSAVYLCASNLPRRGGGDTQYFGPGTRLTVL.

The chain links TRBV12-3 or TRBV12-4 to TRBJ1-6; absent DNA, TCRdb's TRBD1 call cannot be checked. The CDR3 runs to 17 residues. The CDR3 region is CASKPSGTGPVNSPLHF.

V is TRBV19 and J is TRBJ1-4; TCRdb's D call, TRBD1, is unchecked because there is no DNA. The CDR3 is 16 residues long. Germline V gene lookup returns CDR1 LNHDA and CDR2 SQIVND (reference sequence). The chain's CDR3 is CASTSFPGTANEKLFF. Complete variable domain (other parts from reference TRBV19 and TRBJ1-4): DGGITQSPKYLFRKEGQNVTLSCEQNLNHDAMYWYRQDPGQGLRLIYYSQIVNDFQKGDIAEGYSVSREKKESFPLTVTSAQKNPTAFYLCASTSFPGTANEKLFFGSGTQLSVL.

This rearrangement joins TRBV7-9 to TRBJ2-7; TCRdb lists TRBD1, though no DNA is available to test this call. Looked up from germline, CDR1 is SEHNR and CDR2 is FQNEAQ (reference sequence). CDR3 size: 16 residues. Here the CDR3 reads CASSPTDRGPHYEQYF.

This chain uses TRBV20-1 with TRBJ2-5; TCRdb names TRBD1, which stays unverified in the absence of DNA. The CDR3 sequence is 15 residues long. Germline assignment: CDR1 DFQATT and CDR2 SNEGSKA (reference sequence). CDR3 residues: CSASRGGGPLETQYF.

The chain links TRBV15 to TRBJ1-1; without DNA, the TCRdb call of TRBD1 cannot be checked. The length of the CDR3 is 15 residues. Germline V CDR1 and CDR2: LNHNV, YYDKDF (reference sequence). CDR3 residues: CATSRDARGDTEAFF.

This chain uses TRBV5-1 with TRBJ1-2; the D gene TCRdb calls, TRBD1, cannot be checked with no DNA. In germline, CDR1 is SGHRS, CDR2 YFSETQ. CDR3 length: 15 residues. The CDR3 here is CASSPGTQSNYGYTF.

This chain's CDR3 is CASSPTLGRNQETQYF. The chain recombines TRBV18 with TRBJ2-5; TCRdb's D call of TRBD2 is untestable without DNA. The CDR3 spans 16 residues. Germline CDR1 KGHSH, CDR2 LQKENI.

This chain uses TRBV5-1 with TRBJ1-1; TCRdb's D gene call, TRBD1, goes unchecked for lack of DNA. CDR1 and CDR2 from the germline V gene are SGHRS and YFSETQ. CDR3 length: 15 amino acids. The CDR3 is CASSLEGRGGTEAFF.

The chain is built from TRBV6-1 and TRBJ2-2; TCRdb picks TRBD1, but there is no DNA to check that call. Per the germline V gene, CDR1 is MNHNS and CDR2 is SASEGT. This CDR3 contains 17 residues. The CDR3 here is CASKQAPGQGAIGELFF.

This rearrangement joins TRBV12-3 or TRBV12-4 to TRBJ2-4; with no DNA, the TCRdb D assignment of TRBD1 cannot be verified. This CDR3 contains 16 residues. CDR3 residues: CASSFRQLLAKNIQYF.

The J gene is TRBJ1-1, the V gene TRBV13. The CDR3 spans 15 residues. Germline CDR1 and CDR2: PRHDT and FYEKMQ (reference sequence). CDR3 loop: CASSSRGGPSTEAFF.

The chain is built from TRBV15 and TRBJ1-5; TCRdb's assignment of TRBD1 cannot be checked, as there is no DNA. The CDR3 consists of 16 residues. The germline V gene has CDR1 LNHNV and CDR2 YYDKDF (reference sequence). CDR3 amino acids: CATSTGTGTYNQPQHF.

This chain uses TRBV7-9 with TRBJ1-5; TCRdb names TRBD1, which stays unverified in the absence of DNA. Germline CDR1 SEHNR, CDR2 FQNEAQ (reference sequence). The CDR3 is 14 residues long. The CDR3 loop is CASSLGTVLNPQHF.

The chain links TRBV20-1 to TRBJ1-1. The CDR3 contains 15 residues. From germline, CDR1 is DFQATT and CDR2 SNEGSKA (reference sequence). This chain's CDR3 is CSARGFRSPNTEAFF.